This T cell receptor beta chain was sequenced for a study of Ad26.COV2.S vaccination and SARS-CoV-2 variants. As for the study in general: Recipients of Ad26.COV2.S got it intramuscularly, once or twice 56 days apart.

Trimming left V 6 bases short and J 5 bases short, with 6 bases between. Germline lookup yields CDR1 KGHSH and CDR2 LQKENI. The CDR3 runs to 11 residues. Treatment indicated: around 19 received Ad26.COV2.S at low or high dose, single or two shots; about 5 received placebo; per-sample allocation not given. Samples came from day 63 after the first vaccine or placebo injection. Generated by immunoSEQ multiplex PCR, the TCRdb table keeps only in-frame clones and is missing some. The table has about 480,000 clones, about 83% seen once; the top ten hold around 13%. This clone was observed a handful of times. No antigen is known for it. Findings and caveats of the study: Breadth and depth estimates from TCRs may understate total T cell responses. Reported findings describe substantial breadth in spike-specific CD8+ and CD4+ T cell responses following vaccination.

The receptor's source is a person aged 18 to 65 who received the Ad26.COV2.S COVID-19 vaccine or a placebo. The chain links TRBV18 to TRBJ2-3; D is uncertain. The material was peripheral blood, obtained in a trial of Ad26.COV2.S vaccine versus placebo. CDR3 DNA: TGTGCCAGCTCCACCCGAGATACGCAGTATTTT. As protein: CASSTRDTQYF.